This T cell receptor (beta chain) originates from a study of beta chain features in type 1 diabetes. cDNA synthesis used the whole RNA isolate, giving expressed TCRB sequences. Sequencing used immunoSEQ multiplex PCR; TCRdb keeps in-frame clones, though not all of them. Of around 400,000 clones listed, about 12% are singletons. Study-level findings and limits: In all four CD4+ subsets, TCRB CDR3 length was significantly, moderately reduced in type 1 diabetes.

This clone has more than one count but fewer than ten. The antigen remains unidentified. The V end was cut by 3 bases, the J end by 3 bases, with 9 bases between. CDR3 length: 13 residues. The germline V gene has CDR1 SGHNT and CDR2 YENEEA. The source material was naive CD4+ T cells from blood. This clonotype was obtained from a man younger than 35 in good health. The chain is built from TRBV11-3 and TRBJ2-7; perhaps TRBD1 as D (6 bases). The CDR3 DNA follows: TGTGCCAGCAGCTTGGACAGCAACTACGAGCAGTACTTC. It codes for CASSLDSNYEQYF.